Listed here are 18 T cell receptor beta chains from one sample, sequenced in a study of early T cells in non-severe SARS-CoV-2 infection. TCRdb re-derived calls from the 5' RACE reads in MiXCR, one entry per CDR3 protein. The table records roughly 70,000 distinct CDR3 sequences, just over 20% of them present only once. The source was whole blood, collected at baseline. These receptors all come from an adult who was a healthcare worker with PCR-confirmed SARS-CoV-2 infection or an uninfected control (not recorded which).

This clonotype was detected a few times. The J gene is TRBJ1-2, the V gene TRBV18, with D unclear. CDR3 size: 14 residues. V lost 4 bases and J 3 bases, leaving 12 bases between the germline ends. Germline CDR1 KGHSH, CDR2 LQKENI. This CDR3 reads CASSLDRAHYGYTF. In DNA, the CDR3 is TGTGCCAGCTCACTAGACCGGGCTCACTATGGCTACACCTTC.

This clonotype has more than one count but fewer than ten. The V and J genes are TRBV10-3 and TRBJ1-1; a weak D match, TRBD1 (5 bases). The CDR3 consists of 13 residues. Germline V lookup: CDR1 ENHRY, CDR2 SYGVKD. The ends were cut back, 1 base at V and 4 bases at J, with 7 bases in the middle. CDR3 sequence: CAISEWQGTEAFF. The CDR3 region has the DNA TGTGCCATCAGTGAGTGGCAGGGCACTGAAGCTTTCTTT.

The rearrangement uses TRBV18 and TRBJ1-3, with D possibly TRBD1 on 5 matching bases. The germline V and J ends were trimmed by 3 bases and 0 bases, with 15 bases remaining between them. Germline V gene lookup returns CDR1 KGHSH and CDR2 LQKENI. The CDR3 length is 17 residues. This CDR3 reads CASSPDTPGTSGNTIYF. In DNA, the CDR3 is TGTGCCAGCTCACCGGATACCCCAGGGACCTCTGGAAACACCATATATTTT.

The chain has TRBV3-1 and TRBJ2-1; maybe TRBD2 (6 bases). The CDR3 contains 13 residues. V gave up 3 bases and J gave up 9 bases, with 12 bases separating them. Germline CDR1 LGHDT, CDR2 YNNKEL (reference sequence). The CDR3 coding sequence is TGTGCCAGCAGCCACAACTCCGGGGGTGAGCAGTTCTTC. Protein product: CASSHNSGGEQFF.

The chain employs TRBV7-9 and TRBJ2-1; the D is unclear. Germline V gene data show CDR1 as SEHNR and CDR2 as FQNEAQ (reference sequence). This CDR3 comprises 13 residues. The V end was cut by 3 bases, the J end by 5 bases, with 8 bases between. The CDR3 reads CASSLGIDNEQFF. CDR3 bases: TGTGCCAGCAGCTTGGGCATCGACAATGAGCAGTTCTTC.

This clonotype was detected only a few times. The chain's CDR3 is CASSQSSEAFF. The DNA of the CDR3 is TGTGCCAGCAGCCAAAGTAGCGAAGCTTTCTTT. The chain carries TRBV3-1 and TRBJ1-1; D gene unclear. The V gene's germline CDR1 is LGHDT and CDR2 YNNKEL (reference sequence). The CDR3 has 11 residues. The ends were cut back, 2 bases at V and 8 bases at J, with 6 bases in the middle.

The chain joins TRBV10-1 to TRBJ1-1; maybe TRBD1 (6 bases). Trimming shortened V by 7 bases and J by 1 base, and 10 bases separated the two germline ends. The CDR3 covers 13 residues. Germline assignment: CDR1 WNHNN and CDR2 SYGVQD (reference sequence). The CDR3 region is CASKGGRNTEAFF. The CDR3 region has the DNA TGCGCCAGCAAGGGGGGCCGGAACACTGAAGCTTTCTTT.

The chain links TRBV19 to TRBJ2-6, with D perhaps assigned TRBD1 or TRBD2 (5 bases each). Germline V lookup: CDR1 LNHDA, CDR2 SQIVND (reference sequence). The CDR3 runs 15 residues. The V end was cut by 5 bases, the J end by 10 bases, with 18 bases between. The CDR3 sequence: CASSYRRVEGNVLTF. In DNA form, the CDR3 reads TGTGCCAGTAGTTATCGCCGAGTTGAGGGGAACGTCCTGACTTTC.

The CDR3 loop reads CATSRGTSGANEQFF. For the CDR3, the DNA is TGTGCCACCAGCAGAGGGACTAGCGGGGCAAATGAGCAGTTCTTC. The rearrangement joins TRBV15 to TRBJ2-1, with TRBD2 matching 12 bases. CDR1 LNHNV and CDR2 YYDKDF come from the germline V gene (reference sequence). This CDR3 has 15 amino acids. Germline trimming cut 1 base from V and 7 bases from J; bases unmatched to any gene: 2.

V usage is TRBV20-1 and J usage is TRBJ2-1; TRBD2 matches 14 bases. The V gene end was trimmed by 6 bases and the J gene end by 0 bases; junction bases not matched to a gene: 10. Germline assignment: CDR1 DFQATT and CDR2 SNEGSKA (reference sequence). The CDR3 is made up of 18 amino acids. DNA of the CDR3: TGCAGTGCATTACGGGGACTAGCGGGGGTTTACTCCTACAATGAGCAGTTCTTC. Its protein is CSALRGLAGVYSYNEQFF.

This chain links TRBV4-1 with TRBJ2-7, with 8 nucleotides matching TRBD2. Germline CDR1 MGHRA, CDR2 YSYEKL. The CDR3 extends over 17 amino acids. V trimming: 0 bases; J trimming: 1 base; junction bases outside the gene matches: 8. CDR3 in DNA: TGCGCCAGCAGCCAAGATCGTAGCGGGGCTCTTTCCTACGAGCAGTACTTC. This sequence encodes CASSQDRSGALSYEQYF.

The chain employs TRBV7-9 and TRBJ1-1, with D hard to call. The CDR3 length is 12 residues. The germline gives CDR1 SEHNR, CDR2 FQNEAQ (reference sequence). With 2 bases removed from V and 6 bases from J, the gap between germline ends came to 7 bases. CDR3 nucleotide sequence: TGTGCCAGCAGCTTACACGGTCCTGAAGCTTTCTTT. This gives the protein CASSLHGPEAFF.

The genes are TRBV5-1 and TRBJ1-6, with 7 bases matching TRBD1. Looked up from germline, CDR1 is SGHRS and CDR2 is YFSETQ. With V trimmed by 3 bases and J by 8 bases, 11 bases remained unmatched. The CDR3 has 16 residues. CDR3: CASSSAYRDSHSPLHF. The DNA of the CDR3 is TGCGCCAGCAGCTCCGCCTATAGGGACAGCCATTCACCCCTCCACTTT.

This clonotype was seen only a few times. The chain couples TRBV12-3 or TRBV12-4 to TRBJ1-2; 8 bases are shared with TRBD1. CDR3 size: 14 residues. V dropped 4 bases and J dropped 3; count of bases not matched to a gene: 4. Here the CDR3 reads CASSSNRGDYGYTF. CDR3 sequence (DNA): TGTGCCAGCAGTTCGAACAGGGGGGACTATGGCTACACCTTC.

There are a few counts of this clonotype. The CDR3 sequence: CASSPGTIGETQYF. The CDR3 coding sequence is TGTGCCAGCAGTCCCGGGACTATCGGAGAGACCCAGTACTTC. The rearrangement joins TRBV3-1 to TRBJ2-5; 7 bases agree with TRBD2. Germline-derived CDR1 and CDR2 are LGHDT and YNNKEL (reference sequence). The CDR3 is made up of 14 amino acids. The V and J ends lost 6 bases and 4 bases, in that order; junction bases with no gene match: 8.

This clonotype has a handful of counts. The rearrangement links TRBV30 to TRBJ2-2; unclear D gene. This CDR3 has 12 amino acids. Trimming cost V 1 base and J 6 bases, with 6 bases left between them. The V gene's germline CDR1 is GTSNPN and CDR2 SVGIG (reference sequence). The CDR3 DNA follows: TGTGCCTGGAGTGGTCCAGCCGGGGAGCTGTTTTTT. This gives the protein CAWSGPAGELFF.

The chain links TRBV11-3 to TRBJ1-3, with D perhaps matching TRBD1 (6 bases). The CDR3 is made up of 16 amino acids. Germline values: CDR1 SGHNT, CDR2 YENEEA. Trimming left V 1 base short and J 0 bases short, with 10 bases between. CDR3 nucleotide sequence: TGTGCCAGCAGCTTAGTCAGGGGCCGCTCTGGAAACACCATATATTTT. Residues: CASSLVRGRSGNTIYF.

The rearrangement joins TRBV29-1 to TRBJ2-5; 7 bases line up with TRBD2. The germline V gene encodes CDR1 SQVTM and CDR2 ANQGSEA. This CDR3 is 14 amino acids long. The V segment lost 6 bases and the J segment 0 bases; nucleotides outside the gene matches: 7. CDR3 coding DNA: TGCAGCGTCTCTAGCGGATGGTACCAAGAGACCCAGTACTTC. Its protein is CSVSSGWYQETQYF.